This T cell receptor beta chain appears in the sequencing data of a study of blood T cell repertoires in COVID-19. Overall study context: Researchers got acute and convalescent COVID-19 samples from the United States, Italy and Spain. In each case, the material was cDNA or gDNA derived from T cells, B-cell-depleted T cells, or PBMCs.

The CDR3 spans 16 residues. Trimming at V came to 6 bases and at J to 3 bases, leaving 14 bases not matched to a gene. Germline V gene data show CDR1 as SEHNR and CDR2 as FQNEAQ (reference sequence). In the original processing: Amplification with reference gene primers provided the estimates of nucleated cell counts. Libraries were prepared by immunoSEQ multiplex PCR; TCRdb keeps only in-frame clonotypes and omits some of them. V, J and clone size derive from that table, while D and trimming were established from the DNA sequence. The data show 120,000 to 150,000 clones, roughly 84% seen once. Participant-reported clinical history was the basis for cohort assignment.

The gene calls are TRBV7-9 and TRBJ2-7; 7 positions agree with TRBD1. This TCR was recovered from a man aged 45-60 years in a cohort exposed to, infected with or recovered from COVID-19 (not recorded which). Sequences were obtained from PBMCs or T cells enriched from blood (not recorded which). CDR3 in amino acids: CASRDTGDQSVYEQYF. CDR3 DNA sequence: TGTGCCAGCAGGGACACAGGGGATCAATCAGTCTACGAGCAGTACTTC.